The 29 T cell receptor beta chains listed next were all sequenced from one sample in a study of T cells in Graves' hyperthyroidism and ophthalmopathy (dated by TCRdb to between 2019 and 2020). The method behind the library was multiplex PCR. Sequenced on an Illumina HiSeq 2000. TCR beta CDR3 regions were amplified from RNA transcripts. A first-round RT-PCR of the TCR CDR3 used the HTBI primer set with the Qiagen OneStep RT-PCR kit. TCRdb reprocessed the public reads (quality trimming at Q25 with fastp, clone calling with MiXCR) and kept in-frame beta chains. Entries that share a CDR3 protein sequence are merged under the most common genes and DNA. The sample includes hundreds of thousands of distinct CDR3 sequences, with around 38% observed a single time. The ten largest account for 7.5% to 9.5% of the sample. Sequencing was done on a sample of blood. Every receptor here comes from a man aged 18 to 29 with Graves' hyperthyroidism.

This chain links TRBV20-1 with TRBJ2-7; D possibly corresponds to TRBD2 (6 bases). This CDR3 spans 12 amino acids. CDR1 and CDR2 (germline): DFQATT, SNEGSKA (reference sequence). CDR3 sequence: CAAREERYEQYF. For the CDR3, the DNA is TGCGCGGCGCGGGAAGAACGGTACGAGCAGTACTTC.

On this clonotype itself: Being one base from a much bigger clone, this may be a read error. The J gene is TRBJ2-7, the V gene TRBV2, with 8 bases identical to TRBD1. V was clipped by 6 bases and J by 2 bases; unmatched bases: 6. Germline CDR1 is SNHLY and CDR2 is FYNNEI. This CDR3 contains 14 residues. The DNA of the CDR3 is TGTGCCAGCAGCCTACGACAGGGGCCCTACGAGCAGTACTTC. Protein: CASSLRQGPYEQYF.

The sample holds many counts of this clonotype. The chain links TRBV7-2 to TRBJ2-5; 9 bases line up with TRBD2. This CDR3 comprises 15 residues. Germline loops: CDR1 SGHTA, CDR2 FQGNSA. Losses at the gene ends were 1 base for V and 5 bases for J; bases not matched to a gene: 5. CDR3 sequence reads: CASSLVGSGSETQYF. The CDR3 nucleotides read TGTGCCAGCAGCTTAGTGGGTAGCGGGAGTGAGACCCAGTACTTC.

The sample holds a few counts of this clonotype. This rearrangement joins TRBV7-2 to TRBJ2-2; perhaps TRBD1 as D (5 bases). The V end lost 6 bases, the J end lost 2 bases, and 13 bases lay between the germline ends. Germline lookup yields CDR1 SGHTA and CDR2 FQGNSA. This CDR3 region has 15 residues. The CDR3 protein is CASRGMDINTGELFF. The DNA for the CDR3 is TGTGCCAGCAGAGGAATGGACATCAACACCGGGGAGCTGTTTTTT.

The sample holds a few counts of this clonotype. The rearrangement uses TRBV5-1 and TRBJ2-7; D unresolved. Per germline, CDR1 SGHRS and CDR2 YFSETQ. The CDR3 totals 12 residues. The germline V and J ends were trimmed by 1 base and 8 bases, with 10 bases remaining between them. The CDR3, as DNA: TGCGCCAGCAGCTTGAAGATGGATCAGCAGTACTTC. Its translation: CASSLKMDQQYF. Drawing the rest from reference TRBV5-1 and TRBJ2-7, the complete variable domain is KAGVTQTPRYLIKTRGQQVTLSCSPISGHRSVSWYQQTPGQGLQFLFEYFSETQRNKGNFPGRFSGRQFSNSRSEMNVSTLELGDSALYLCASSLKMDQQYFGPGTRLTVT.

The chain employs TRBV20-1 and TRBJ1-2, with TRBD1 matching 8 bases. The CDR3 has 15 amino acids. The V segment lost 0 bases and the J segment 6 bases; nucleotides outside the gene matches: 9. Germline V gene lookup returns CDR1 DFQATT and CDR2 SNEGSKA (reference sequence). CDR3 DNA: TGCAGTGCTAGAGAGAGCCAGGGGGCGAAGGATGGCTACACCTTC. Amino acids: CSARESQGAKDGYTF.

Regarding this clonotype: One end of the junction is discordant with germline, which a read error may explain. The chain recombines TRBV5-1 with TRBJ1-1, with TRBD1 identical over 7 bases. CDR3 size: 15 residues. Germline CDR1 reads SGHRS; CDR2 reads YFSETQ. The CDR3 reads CAGSLQGVRNTEAFF. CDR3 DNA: TGCGCCGGCAGCTTGCAGGGGGTTAGGAACACTGAAGCTTTCTTT.

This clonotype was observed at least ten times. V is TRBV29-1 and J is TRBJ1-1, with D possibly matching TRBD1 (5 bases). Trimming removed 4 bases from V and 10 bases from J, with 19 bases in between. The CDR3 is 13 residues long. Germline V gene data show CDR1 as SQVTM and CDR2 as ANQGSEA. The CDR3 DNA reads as TGCAGCGTTGGGTCAGGGCCCTCGATGGGAGCTTTCTTT. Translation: CSVGSGPSMGAFF.

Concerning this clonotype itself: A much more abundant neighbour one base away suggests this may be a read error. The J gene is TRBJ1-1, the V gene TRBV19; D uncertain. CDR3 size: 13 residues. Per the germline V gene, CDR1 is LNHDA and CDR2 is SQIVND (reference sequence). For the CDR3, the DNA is TGTGCCAGTAGTACTTTACCGAACACTGAAGCTTCCTTT. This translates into CASSTLPNTEASF.

CDR3 coding DNA: TGTGCCAGTAGTAAGGCCAGGTTGAGCAATCAGCCCCAGCATTTT. Translated, it gives CASSKARLSNQPQHF. The chain employs TRBV10-3 and TRBJ1-5; no clear D gene. Germline V lookup: CDR1 ENHRY, CDR2 SYGVKD. V was shortened by 10 bases and J by 1 base, with 17 bases between the two germline ends. The CDR3 covers 15 residues.

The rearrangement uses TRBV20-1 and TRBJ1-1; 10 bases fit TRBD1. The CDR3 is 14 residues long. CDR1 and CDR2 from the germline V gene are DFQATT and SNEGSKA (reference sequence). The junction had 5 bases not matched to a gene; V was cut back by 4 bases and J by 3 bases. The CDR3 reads CSATDRGSYTEAFF. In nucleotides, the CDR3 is TGCAGTGCTACGGACAGGGGGTCGTACACTGAAGCTTTCTTT.

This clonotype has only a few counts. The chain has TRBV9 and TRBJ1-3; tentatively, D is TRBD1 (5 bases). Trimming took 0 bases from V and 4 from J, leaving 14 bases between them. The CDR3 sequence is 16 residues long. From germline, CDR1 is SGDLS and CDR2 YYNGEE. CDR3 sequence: CASSVDVQVPGNTIYF. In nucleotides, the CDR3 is TGTGCCAGCAGCGTAGATGTACAGGTCCCAGGAAACACCATATATTTT.

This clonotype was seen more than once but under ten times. This chain's CDR3 is CAISERTSGSDEQYF. Here the CDR3 DNA reads TGTGCCATCAGTGAGAGGACTAGCGGGTCAGACGAGCAGTACTTC. The chain is built from TRBV10-3 and TRBJ2-7, with 11 nucleotides matching TRBD2. The V gene's germline CDR1 is ENHRY and CDR2 SYGVKD. CDR3 length: 15 residues. J lost 5 bases, V lost 2 bases, and 5 bases had no gene match.

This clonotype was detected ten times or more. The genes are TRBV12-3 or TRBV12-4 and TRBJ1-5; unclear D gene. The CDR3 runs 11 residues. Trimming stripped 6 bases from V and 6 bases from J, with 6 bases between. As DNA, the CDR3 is TGTGCCAGCAGCTTGGGTCAGCCCCAGCATTTT. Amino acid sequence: CASSLGQPQHF.

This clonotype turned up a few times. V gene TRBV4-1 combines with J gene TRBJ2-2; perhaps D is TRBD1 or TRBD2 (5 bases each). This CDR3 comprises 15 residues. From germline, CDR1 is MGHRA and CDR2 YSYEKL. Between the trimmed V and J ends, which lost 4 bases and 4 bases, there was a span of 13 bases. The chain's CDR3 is CASSRRGEGTGELFF. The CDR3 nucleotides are TGCGCCAGCAGCCGTCGGGGCGAGGGCACCGGGGAGCTGTTTTTT.

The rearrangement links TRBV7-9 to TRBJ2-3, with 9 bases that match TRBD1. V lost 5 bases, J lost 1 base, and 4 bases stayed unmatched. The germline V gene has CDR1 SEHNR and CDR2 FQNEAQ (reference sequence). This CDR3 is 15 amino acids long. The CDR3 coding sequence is TGTGCCAGCAGCCCCAGGACAGGGGGCACAGATACGCAGTATTTT. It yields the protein CASSPRTGGTDTQYF.

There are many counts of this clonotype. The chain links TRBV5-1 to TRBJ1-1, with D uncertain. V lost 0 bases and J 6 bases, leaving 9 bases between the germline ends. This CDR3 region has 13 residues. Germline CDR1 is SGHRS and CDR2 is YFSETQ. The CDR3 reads CASSLEVGSEAFF. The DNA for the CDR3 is TGCGCCAGCAGCTTGGAGGTTGGCTCTGAAGCTTTCTTT.

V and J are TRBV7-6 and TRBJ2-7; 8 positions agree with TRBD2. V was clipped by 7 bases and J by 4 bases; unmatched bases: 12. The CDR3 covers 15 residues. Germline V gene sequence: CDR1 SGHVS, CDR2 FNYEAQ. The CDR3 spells CASTISGGQSYEQYF. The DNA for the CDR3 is TGTGCCAGCACCATAAGCGGGGGCCAATCGTACGAGCAGTACTTC.

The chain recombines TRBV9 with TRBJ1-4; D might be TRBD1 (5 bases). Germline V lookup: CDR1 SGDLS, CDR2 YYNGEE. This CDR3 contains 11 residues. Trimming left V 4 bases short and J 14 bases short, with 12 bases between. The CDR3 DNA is TGTGCCAGCAGCTCCGGGACGAGTCTGTTTTTT. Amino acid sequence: CASSSGTSLFF. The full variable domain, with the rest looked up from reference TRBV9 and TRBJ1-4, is DSGVTQTPKHLITATGQRVTLRCSPRSGDLSVYWYQQSLDQGLQFLIQYYNGEERAKGNILERFSAQQFPDLHSELNLSSLELGDSALYFCASSSGTSLFFGSGTQLSVL.

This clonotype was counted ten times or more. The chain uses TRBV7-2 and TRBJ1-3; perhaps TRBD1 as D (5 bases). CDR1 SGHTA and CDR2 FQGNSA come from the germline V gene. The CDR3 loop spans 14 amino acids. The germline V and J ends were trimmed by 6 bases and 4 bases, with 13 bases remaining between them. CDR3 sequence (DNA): TGTGCCAGCAGGGACACTGGGGGAGGAAACACCATATATTTT. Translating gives CASRDTGGGNTIYF.

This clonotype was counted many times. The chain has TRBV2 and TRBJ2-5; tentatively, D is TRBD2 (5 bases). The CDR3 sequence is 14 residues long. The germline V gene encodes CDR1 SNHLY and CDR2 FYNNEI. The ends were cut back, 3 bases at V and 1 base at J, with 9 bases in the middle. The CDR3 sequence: CASSDHRGQETQYF. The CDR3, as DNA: TGTGCCAGCAGTGATCACCGGGGCCAAGAGACCCAGTACTTC.

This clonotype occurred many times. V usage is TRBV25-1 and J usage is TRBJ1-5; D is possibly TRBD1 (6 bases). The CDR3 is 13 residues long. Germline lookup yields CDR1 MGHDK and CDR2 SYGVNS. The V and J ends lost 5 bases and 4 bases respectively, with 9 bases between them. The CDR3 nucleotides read TGTGCCAGCAGTTCCCAGGGGAATCAGCCCCAGCATTTT. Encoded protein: CASSSQGNQPQHF.

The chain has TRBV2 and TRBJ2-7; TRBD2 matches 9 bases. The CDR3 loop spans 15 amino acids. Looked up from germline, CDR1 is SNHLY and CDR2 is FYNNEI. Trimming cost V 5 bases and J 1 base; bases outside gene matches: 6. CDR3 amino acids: CASSPYSGGSYEQYF. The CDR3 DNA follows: TGTGCCAGCAGTCCGTATAGCGGGGGTTCCTACGAGCAGTACTTC.

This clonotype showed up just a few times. The DNA for the CDR3 is TGTGCCAGCAGCCCCTGGGACACCATGAACACTGAAGCTTTCTTT. Amino acid sequence: CASSPWDTMNTEAFF. V and J are TRBV7-9 and TRBJ1-1; D perhaps matches TRBD1 (6 bases). CDR1 and CDR2 from the germline V gene are SEHNR and FQNEAQ (reference sequence). This CDR3 is built from 15 residues. The V gene lost 5 bases and the J gene lost 0 bases, with 13 bases spanning the gap.

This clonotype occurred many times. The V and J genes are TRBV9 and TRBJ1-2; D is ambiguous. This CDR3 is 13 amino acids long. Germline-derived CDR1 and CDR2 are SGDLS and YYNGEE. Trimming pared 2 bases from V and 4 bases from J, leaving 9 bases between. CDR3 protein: CASSVSDGYGYTF. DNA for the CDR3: TGTGCCAGCAGCGTCTCAGACGGCTATGGCTACACCTTC.

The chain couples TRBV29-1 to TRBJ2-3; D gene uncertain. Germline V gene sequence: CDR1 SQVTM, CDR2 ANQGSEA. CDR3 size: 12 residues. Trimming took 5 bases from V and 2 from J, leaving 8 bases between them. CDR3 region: CSVRLPTDTQYF. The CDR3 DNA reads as TGCAGCGTTCGCCTACCCACAGATACGCAGTATTTT.

In DNA form, the CDR3 reads TGTGCCAGCGCGCGCGAACTGAACACTGAAGCTTTCTTT. Its translation: CASARELNTEAFF. The rearrangement links TRBV2 to TRBJ1-1; D remains unclear. V lost 8 bases to trimming and J lost 0 bases, with 10 bases between them. The CDR3 contains 13 residues. The V gene's germline CDR1 is SNHLY and CDR2 FYNNEI.

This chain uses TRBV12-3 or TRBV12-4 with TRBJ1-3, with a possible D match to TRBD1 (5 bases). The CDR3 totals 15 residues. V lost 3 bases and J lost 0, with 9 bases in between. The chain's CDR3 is CASSFGTPSGNTIYF. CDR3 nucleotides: TGTGCCAGCAGTTTCGGGACCCCCTCTGGAAACACCATATATTTT.

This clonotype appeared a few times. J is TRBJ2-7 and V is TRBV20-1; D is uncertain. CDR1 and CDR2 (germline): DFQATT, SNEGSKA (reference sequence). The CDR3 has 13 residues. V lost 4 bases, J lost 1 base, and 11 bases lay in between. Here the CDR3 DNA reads TGCAGTGCTACCCCCGGGCCATCCTACGAGCAGTACTTC. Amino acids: CSATPGPSYEQYF.